Listed below are T cell receptor beta chains from one sample, sequenced in a study of CD8 T cells in ankylosing spondylitis. TCRdb redid the calling of the 5' RACE reads with MiXCR, one entry per CDR3 protein. The table shows around 430,000 distinct CDR3 sequences, with about a sixth occurring only once. Sequencing input: blood, either unsorted or a sorted T cell fraction (not recorded which). The origin of the receptors is a male donor with ankylosing spondylitis. The CDR3 runs from the conserved cysteine through the conserved F or W. The D gene is left open where the match is weak. Clone size is stated in some rows and not others, as once, few, many or a class when expanded.

d_call clone_size j_call v_call cdr3_nt cdr3_aa
NA NA TRBJ1-1 TRBV3-1 TGTGCCAGCAGCCAACCGGGCGCGGGCACTGAAGCTTTCTTT CASSQPGAGTEAFF
NA many TRBJ2-6 TRBV10-2 TGCGCCACCGACTCTGGGGCCAACGTCCTGACTTTC CATDSGANVLTF
NA few TRBJ2-7 TRBV6-1 TGTGCCAGCAGGCGTGGACAAAACTACGAGCAGTACTTC CASRRGQNYEQYF
NA many TRBJ2-5 TRBV5-1 TGCGCCAGCAGCTTGGAGGGCCAAGAGACCCAGTACTTC CASSLEGQETQYF
NA NA TRBJ2-1 TRBV6-2/TRBV6-3 TGTGCCAGCAGAAGTGACAGCTACAATGAGCAGTTCTTC CASRSDSYNEQFF
NA NA TRBJ1-6 TRBV7-3 TGTGCCAGCAGCTTAAGGGCCCACGACGGATTAAATTCACCCCTCCACTTT CASSLRAHDGLNSPLHF
NA NA TRBJ2-1 TRBV7-8 TGTGCCAGCAGCTTATGGGGGGACAGTCCTAGCTCCTACAATGAGCAGTTCTTC CASSLWGDSPSSYNEQFF
NA few TRBJ1-4 TRBV28 TGTGCCAGCAGTTCCTCCGTCGGGGGATACCCTCTTTTC CASSSSVGGYPLF
NA few TRBJ1-2 TRBV10-3 TGTGCCATCCGGGGTCTGGCGTATGGCTACACCTTC CAIRGLAYGYTF
NA NA TRBJ2-7 TRBV11-2 TGTGCCAGCAGCCCAAGTTTTTCCTCGGGGGTGCAGTACTTC CASSPSFSSGVQYF
NA NA TRBJ1-5 TRBV12-3/TRBV12-4 TGTGCCAGCAGTAAGCCGGGGAATCAGCCCCAGCATTTT CASSKPGNQPQHF
NA few TRBJ2-3 TRBV2 TGTGCCAGCAGTGCTATCCAAAGGGGCACAGATACGCAGTATTTT CASSAIQRGTDTQYF
NA NA TRBJ2-3 TRBV7-9 TGTGCCAGCAGCTTAGCAGCCGTCACCGGCCAGCCGCAGTATTTT CASSLAAVTGQPQYF
TRBD2 few TRBJ2-2 TRBV5-1 TGCGCCAGCAGCTTACGAAGCGGGGGGCTAGCGGGAGCCGGGGAGCTGTTTTTT CASSLRSGGLAGAGELFF
NA NA TRBJ1-6 TRBV7-6 TGTGCCAGCAGCTTAGGGGCTTTAGATTCACCCCTCCACTTT CASSLGALDSPLHF
TRBD2 few TRBJ2-3 TRBV20-1 TGCAGTGCTACCACCCCCAGGCTAGCGGGAGTAGATACGCAGTATTTT CSATTPRLAGVDTQYF
NA NA TRBJ2-5 TRBV5-6 TGTGCCAGCAGCGCAGGGGAAAAAGAGACCCAGTACTTC CASSAGEKETQYF
NA NA TRBJ1-5 TRBV2 TGTGCCAGCAGTGGTCAATTTTATAGCAATCAGCCCCAGCATTTT CASSGQFYSNQPQHF
TRBD1 many TRBJ1-6 TRBV12-3/TRBV12-4 TGTGCCAGCAGTGGACAGGACGGGTCACCCCTCCACTTT CASSGQDGSPLHF
NA few TRBJ1-4 TRBV20-1 TGCAGTGCTAGCGGGACCGGGGGTGAAAAACTGTTTTTT CSASGTGGEKLFF
NA NA TRBJ2-3 TRBV2 TGTGCCAGCAGAAGAAACACAAAAACAGATACGCAGTATTTT CASRRNTKTDTQYF
NA few TRBJ2-2 TRBV7-3 TGTGCCAGCAGCTTAATGGTCACCGGGGAGCTGTTTTTT CASSLMVTGELFF
NA NA TRBJ1-2 TRBV7-2 TGTGCCAGCAGCTTCATAGGGAGCGGCTACACCTTC CASSFIGSGYTF
TRBD2 many TRBJ2-1 TRBV2 TGTGCCATTAGAGGGACTAGTTACGGTGAGCAGTTCTTC CAIRGTSYGEQFF
TRBD2 NA TRBJ2-1 TRBV7-2 TGTGCCAGCAGCCAGACTAGCGAATCCTACAATGAGCAGTTCTTC CASSQTSESYNEQFF
NA few TRBJ2-5 TRBV30 TGTGCCTGGAGAAGACCGCCCCAAGAGACCCAGTACTTC CAWRRPPQETQYF
NA NA TRBJ1-6 TRBV5-1 TGCGCCAGCAGCTTGGATGGGATGAATTCACCCCTCCACTTT CASSLDGMNSPLHF
TRBD1 few TRBJ2-7 TRBV6-1 TGTGCCAGCAGTCTAAAAACAGGGGGCCCCTACGAGCAGTACTTC CASSLKTGGPYEQYF
TRBD1 NA TRBJ1-6 TRBV4-2 TGTGCCAGCAGCAGAGGGACAGGGAATAATTCACCCCTCCACTTT CASSRGTGNNSPLHF
TRBD1 once TRBJ2-2 TRBV5-1 TGCGCCAGCAGCCCCGCCCGCCGGGACAGGGCGAACACCGGGGAGCTGTTTTTT CASSPARRDRANTGELFF
NA few TRBJ2-1 TRBV4-2 TGTGCCAGCAGCCAAGATCTGGGAATTTACAATGAGCAGTTCTTC CASSQDLGIYNEQFF
NA NA TRBJ1-5 TRBV20-1 TGCAGTGCCCTCGACCGGGGGGATCAGCCCCAGCATTTT CSALDRGDQPQHF
NA NA TRBJ1-4 TRBV20-1 TGCAGTGCTCCCCAGGTTAATGAAAAACTGTTTTTT CSAPQVNEKLFF
NA NA TRBJ2-7 TRBV6-1 TGTGCCAGCAGTGCAGAAGATAGAGGGAGGTACGAGCAGTACTTC CASSAEDRGRYEQYF
NA NA TRBJ2-2 TRBV20-1 TGCAGTGCCACACCCGGACACACGAACACCGGGGAGCTGTTTTTT CSATPGHTNTGELFF
NA once TRBJ2-1 TRBV7-8 TGTGCCAGCAGCCCCCGACGAGCGGGGACACCTTACAATGAGCAGTTCTTC CASSPRRAGTPYNEQFF
TRBD1 few TRBJ1-4 TRBV25-1 TGTGCCAGCAGTGACTTCGGACAGGGCTATGAAAAACTGTTTTTT CASSDFGQGYEKLFF
NA many TRBJ1-2 TRBV5-1 TGCGCCAGCAGCCCCGCCGGGACGAGTAACTATGGCTACACCTTC CASSPAGTSNYGYTF
NA NA TRBJ2-3 TRBV5-1 TGCGCCAGCAGCTCCCAGGGGGGTGGCACAGATACGCAGTATTTT CASSSQGGGTDTQYF
TRBD1 NA TRBJ1-4 TRBV3-1 TGTGCCAGCAGCCAATCGGACAGGGGAACTAATGAAAAACTGTTTTTT CASSQSDRGTNEKLFF
NA NA TRBJ1-6 TRBV30 TGTGCCTGGACCCGGGGGACCTATAATTCACCCCTCCACTTT CAWTRGTYNSPLHF
NA few TRBJ1-5 TRBV7-8 TGTGCCAGCAGATCCGATAGCAATCAGCCCCAGCATTTT CASRSDSNQPQHF